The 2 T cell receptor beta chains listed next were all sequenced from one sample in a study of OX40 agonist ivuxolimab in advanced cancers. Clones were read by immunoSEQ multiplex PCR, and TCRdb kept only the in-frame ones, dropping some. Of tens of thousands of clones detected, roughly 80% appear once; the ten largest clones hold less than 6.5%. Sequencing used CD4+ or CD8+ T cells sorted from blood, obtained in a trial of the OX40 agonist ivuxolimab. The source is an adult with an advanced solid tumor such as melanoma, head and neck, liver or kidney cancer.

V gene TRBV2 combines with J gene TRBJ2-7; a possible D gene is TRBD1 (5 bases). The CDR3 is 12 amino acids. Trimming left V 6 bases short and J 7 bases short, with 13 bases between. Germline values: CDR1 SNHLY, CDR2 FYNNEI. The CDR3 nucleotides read TGTGCCAGCAGCAGGGATCAGGGTGAGCAGTACTTC. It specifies CASSRDQGEQYF.

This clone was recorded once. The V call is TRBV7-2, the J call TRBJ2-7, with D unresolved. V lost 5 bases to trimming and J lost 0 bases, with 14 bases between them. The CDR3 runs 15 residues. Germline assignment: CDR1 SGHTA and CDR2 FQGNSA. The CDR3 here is CASSLSGKGSYEQYF. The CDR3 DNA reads TGTGCCAGCAGCCTCTCTGGCAAGGGCTCCTACGAGCAGTACTTC.